Detailed here is one T cell receptor beta chain. From approximately 400 ng of RNA, a library with molecular barcoded alpha/delta and beta/gamma adaptors was made. TCRdb passed the reads through MiXCR, listing each CDR3 protein once. The table includes around 50,000 distinct CDR3 sequences, around a fifth detected once. Per germline, CDR1 MDHEN and CDR2 SYDVKM. CDR3 length equals 12 residues. V was shortened by 8 bases and J by 2 bases, with 9 bases between the two germline ends. This sample was included in a study of read filtering for tumor transcriptome and immune sequencing. The sequence was obtained from a donor aged 40 or over with multiple myeloma. V is TRBV28 and J is TRBJ1-1; perhaps TRBD1 as D (5 bases). Sequenced sample: a population of CD138-negative cells sorted from bone marrow. CDR3 region: CASDGANTEAFF. CDR3 DNA: TGTGCCAGCGACGGGGCTAACACTGAAGCTTTCTTT.